Described below is a single T cell receptor beta chain sequence and its context. What it recognizes is unknown. The PCR employed 60 Vbeta primers together with 13 Jbeta primers. Sequencing used immunoSEQ multiplex PCR; TCRdb keeps in-frame clones, though not all of them. The table lists roughly 150,000 clones, 79% of them singletons. The sample originates from a study of cytomegalovirus exposure and HLA in healthy donors. General study results and limits: Certain indistinguishable V segments, among them TRBV6-2 and TRBV6-3, were excluded. Among CMV-associated TCR beta chains, most appeared HLA-restricted in a later analysis. Available immune exposure information was restricted to CMV serostatus only. Analysis performed later showed TCR beta chains linked to HLA being more clonally expanded than equally common others.

Germline V gives CDR1 SGHRS, CDR2 YFSETQ. The CDR3 length is 15 residues. The specimen was PBMCs. This receptor was taken from a man between 40 and 49 years old in good health and CMV-seropositive. The chain couples TRBV5-1 to TRBJ2-5; D is possibly TRBD1 (5 bases). The J call is in doubt because the DNA end fits TRBJ2-7 better. CDR3 coding DNA: TGCGCCAGCAGCTTGGCCAAGGGGAACTCCTACGAGCAGTACTTC. The encoded protein is CASSLAKGNSYEQYF.